These 2 T cell receptor beta chains originate from one sample sequenced in a study of T cells in Graves' hyperthyroidism and ophthalmopathy. From RNA transcripts, TCR beta CDR3 regions were amplified. TCR CDR3 regions were first amplified by RT-PCR with HTBI primers. One entry per CDR3 protein, called by TCRdb with MiXCR from the multiplex PCR reads. The sample carries hundreds of thousands of distinct CDR3 sequences, approximately 15% recorded once. The specimen was blood. These TCRs come from a young woman with Graves' hyperthyroidism.

This clonotype turned up a few times. The chain combines TRBV11-2 with TRBJ1-1; the D gene is possibly TRBD1 (5 bases). This CDR3 region has 14 residues. V lost 3 bases, J lost 4 bases, and 12 bases lay in between. Germline V gene data show CDR1 as SGHAT and CDR2 as FQNNGV. CDR3 nucleotide sequence: TGTGCCAGCAGCTTTCGAGGGGTCACCACTGAAGCTTTCTTT. Its protein is CASSFRGVTTEAFF.

The rearrangement joins TRBV12-3 or TRBV12-4 to TRBJ2-1, with 9 bases fitting TRBD2. CDR3 size: 13 residues. Trimming cost V 2 bases and J 8 bases; bases outside gene matches: 1. The CDR3 nucleotides read TGTGCCAGCAGTTTAAGACTAGCGGATGAGCAGTTCTTC. It is translated as CASSLRLADEQFF.